This TCR beta chain was captured in a study of breast tumors, draining lymph nodes, adjacent tissues. CDR1 and CDR2 from the germline V gene are SGHTA and FQGNSA. This CDR3 contains 13 residues. The V segment lost 1 base and the J segment 6 bases; nucleotides outside the gene matches: 0. Study results and limitations: The data were judged consistent with most tumor T cells coming from lymph node and expanding in tumor.

Sample share makes this clonotype medium-sized. As yet, its antigen is unknown. TCRdb reanalysed the multiplex PCR reads using MiXCR and keeps one entry per CDR3 protein. The sample yields 10,000 or so distinct CDR3 sequences, under 50% seen once. Sequenced input: tumor-adjacent breast tissue. The source of this sequence is a female donor with breast cancer. Some clones in this sample may be carry-over from other donors' samples. V is TRBV7-2 and J is TRBJ2-7; the match to TRBD1 covers 10 bases. This CDR3 is CASSLGTGGEQYF. CDR3 bases: TGTGCCAGCAGCTTAGGGACAGGGGGCGAGCAGTACTTC.